This T cell receptor beta chain emerged from a study of blood T cells in healthy people across ages. Points on this clonotype: Its specificity is unknown.

Points from the study as a whole: A greater number of naive CD4+ cells and higher diversity distinguished long-lived donors from aged donors. Per million T cells, TCR beta diversity dropped roughly linearly as age increased.

This CDR3 contains 14 residues. The germline V and J ends were trimmed by 5 bases and 4 bases, with 17 bases remaining between them. Germline loops: CDR1 DFQATT, CDR2 SNEGSKA (reference sequence). Alongside a J-beta primer mix, a sample-barcoded 5' primer served in a second PCR lasting roughly 6 to 12 cycles. Each CDR3 protein is one row after TCRdb ran MiXCR on the 5' RACE reads. There are more than 1,000,000 distinct CDR3 sequences in the sample; 20% to 25% occur only once, and about 0.72% lies in the top ten. The total RNA that was extracted per sample amounted to at least 5 micrograms. Another study also made use of these data, one on T cells of mothers and their children. From that study: The TCR beta CDR3 read count exceeded 9.5 million for each mother and was 2.5 million to 3 million for each child.

V and J are TRBV20-1 and TRBJ2-5, with a weak D call TRBD1 (6 bases). The receptor was derived from a girl aged 2 to 9 in good health. Material for sequencing was blood. The CDR3 coding sequence is TGCAGTGCTCATGCAAGGACAGCCCGAGAGACCCAGTACTTC. This sequence encodes CSAHARTARETQYF.